A selection of T cell receptor beta chains follows, all from one sample in a study of OX40 agonist ivuxolimab in advanced cancers. The data were produced by immunoSEQ multiplex PCR, yet TCRdb's version contains in-frame clones alone and is incomplete. The table shows about 8,000 clones, with about 67% occurring only once. The material sequenced was CD4+ or CD8+ T cells sorted from blood, taken in a trial of the OX40 agonist ivuxolimab. The receptor set was obtained from an adult with an advanced solid tumor such as melanoma, head and neck, liver or kidney cancer. The CDR3 runs from the conserved cysteine through the conserved F or W. Fields, in order: clone size, V gene, D gene, J gene, CDR3 DNA, CDR3 protein. A D gene is named only where the DNA matches it firmly. Not every row has a clone size; where given, it reads once, few, many or a size class.

>-|TRBV6-4|-|TRBJ1-5
TGTGCCAGCAGTGACTCTTACGGGACGGGGCCCCAGCATTTT
CASSDSYGTGPQHF
>-|TRBV15|-|TRBJ2-7
TGTGCCACCAGCTCCCAGACCTACGAGCAGTACTTC
CATSSQTYEQYF
>-|TRBV5-6|-|TRBJ2-7
TGTGCCAGCAGCTTGTCATTCGAGGCGGGCTACGAGCAGTACTTC
CASSLSFEAGYEQYF
>-|TRBV6-6|TRBD2|TRBJ2-5
TGTGCCAGCTTGCGTGAACGGGGGGGCAGAGAGACCCAGTACTTC
CASLRERGGRETQYF
>few|TRBV9|TRBD2|TRBJ2-1
TGTGCCAGCAGCCCAAGGACTAGCGGGGGCCCTTCCTACAATGAGCAGTTCTTC
CASSPRTSGGPSYNEQFF
>-|TRBV7-2|-|TRBJ1-2
TGTGCCAGCAGCGGTCCTTTAGGAGGAGGCTACACCTTC
CASSGPLGGGYTF
>-|TRBV7-6|-|TRBJ2-2
TGTGCCAGCACTCCGAGGGGGGGCGGCACCGGGGAGCTGTTTTTT
CASTPRGGGTGELFF
>-|TRBV7-6|-|TRBJ2-7
TGTGCCAGCAGCCGAGGTATGGGTCTGTCCTACGAGCAGTACTTC
CASSRGMGLSYEQYF
>-|TRBV14|-|TRBJ1-5
TGTGCCAGCAGCCAAGAAAATCAGCCCCAGCATTTT
CASSQENQPQHF
>medium-sized|TRBV6-5|TRBD2|TRBJ2-3
TGTGCCAGCAGCCCCGTTAGCGGGGGGGCGGATACGCAGTATTTT
CASSPVSGGADTQYF
>-|TRBV19|-|TRBJ2-7
TGTGCCAGTAGTCCGGCCCCCTCCTACGAGCAGTACTTC
CASSPAPSYEQYF
>-|TRBV4-3|-|TRBJ2-1
TGCGCCAGCAGCCAAGATTGGGGGGCGGGGTACAATGAGCAGTTCTTC
CASSQDWGAGYNEQFF
>-|TRBV6-1|-|TRBJ2-1
TGTGCCAGCAGTGGGGAGGCCGGCAATGAGCAGTTCTTC
CASSGEAGNEQFF
>-|TRBV15|-|TRBJ1-5
TGTGCCACCAGTAGTCAGCCCCAGCATTTT
CATSSQPQHF
>-|TRBV7-6|-|TRBJ2-1
TGTGCCAGCAGCTTAGAGAGAGCTCCGAGAAGCGATGAGCAGTTCTTC
CASSLERAPRSDEQFF
>-|TRBV11-2|-|TRBJ1-3
TGTGCCAGCAGCTTAGTGGGGTCCTCTGGAAACACCATATATTTT
CASSLVGSSGNTIYF
>-|TRBV11-2|-|TRBJ2-7
TGTGCCAGCAGCTTAATCAGCGGAAACGCCTACGAGCAGTACTTC
CASSLISGNAYEQYF
>-|TRBV19|-|TRBJ1-1
TGTGCCAGTACCATCTGGGAGAACACTGAAGCTTTCTTT
CASTIWENTEAFF
>-|TRBV6-1|TRBD2|TRBJ2-5
TGTGCCAGCAGTGAACTAGCGGGGGGGCAAGAGACCCAGTACTTC
CASSELAGGQETQYF
>-|TRBV21-1|-|TRBJ2-2
TGTGCCAGCAGCATTTGTCGCGACAGGGGGATCGGGGAGCTGTTTTTT
CASSICRDRGIGELFF
>once|TRBV4-1|TRBD1|TRBJ2-2
TGCGCCAGCAGCCAAGGGCCCGGGACAGGGGCCGGGGAGCTGTTTTTT
CASSQGPGTGAGELFF
>-|TRBV7-3|-|TRBJ2-1
TGTGCCAGCAGCCCATCCCCGGGGAGGAAAGCTTACAATGAGCAGTTCTTC
CASSPSPGRKAYNEQFF
>-|TRBV6-1|-|TRBJ2-1
TGTGCCAGCAGTCGTAAGGGGGTGAACAATGAGCAGTTCTTC
CASSRKGVNNEQFF
>-|TRBV7-9|-|TRBJ2-2
TGTGCCAGCAGCCCCCCAAAGAACACCGGGGAGCTGTTTTTT
CASSPPKNTGELFF